Following are 18 T cell receptor beta chains from one sample sequenced in a study of CD8 T cells in Susac syndrome. RNA amounts of about 0.5 to 1 ug underwent reverse transcription with random hexamers. One entry per CDR3 protein, called by TCRdb with MiXCR from the immunoSEQ multiplex PCR reads. The profile shows about 47,000 distinct CDR3 sequences, approximately 92% of them singletons. Sequences were obtained from CD8+ T cells from PBMCs. These receptors were taken from a human donor in good health.

The chain uses TRBV18 and TRBJ1-3; D gene uncertain. V dropped 0 bases and J dropped 0 bases, with 9 bases sitting between them. From germline, CDR1 is KGHSH and CDR2 LQKENI. The CDR3 is 16 residues long. In DNA form, the CDR3 reads TGTGCCAGCTCACCACCGACATCCGTCTCTGGAAACACCATATATTTT. Translated: CASSPPTSVSGNTIYF. The full variable domain, completed using reference TRBV18 and TRBJ1-3, is NAGVMQNPRHLVRRRGQEARLRCSPMKGHSHVYWYRQLPEEGLKFMVYLQKENIIDESGMPKERFSAEFPKEGPSILRIQQVVRGDSAAYFCASSPPTSVSGNTIYFGEGSWLTVV.

The rearrangement joins TRBV20-1 to TRBJ2-1; D gene unclear. CDR3 size: 15 residues. CDR1 and CDR2 from the germline V gene are DFQATT and SNEGSKA (reference sequence). V lost 0 bases and J 4 bases, leaving 13 bases between the germline ends. CDR3 sequence (DNA): TGCAGTGCTAGAGATATAGGGCAACTTTACAATGAGCAGTTCTTC. Its protein product is CSARDIGQLYNEQFF.

This chain uses TRBV5-6 with TRBJ1-5; a weak D match, TRBD1 (6 bases). Germline CDR1 and CDR2: SGHDT and YYEEEE. The CDR3 sequence is 15 residues long. V was pared by 0 bases and J by 5 bases, with 12 bases between. The CDR3 nucleotides read TGTGCCAGCAGCTTGGCCAACAGGGTTGATCAGCCCCAGCATTTT. Translating it yields CASSLANRVDQPQHF.

The chain uses TRBV7-9 and TRBJ1-1; a possible D gene is TRBD1 (6 bases). Germline-derived CDR1 and CDR2 are SEHNR and FQNEAQ (reference sequence). The V end lost 3 bases, the J end lost 7 bases, and 18 bases lay between the germline ends. There are 15 residues in the CDR3. The CDR3: CASSFFFRGKLEAFF. The CDR3, as DNA: TGTGCCAGCAGCTTCTTCTTCAGGGGCAAACTTGAAGCTTTCTTT. Full variable domain (outside the CDR3, taken from reference TRBV7-9 and TRBJ1-1): DTGVSQNPRHKITKRGQNVTFRCDPISEHNRLYWYRQTLGQGPEFLTYFQNEAQLEKSRLLSDRFSAERPKGSFSTLEIQRTEQGDSAMYLCASSFFFRGKLEAFFGQGTRLTVV.

The chain is built from TRBV25-1 and TRBJ1-1; D remains unclear. Germline values: CDR1 MGHDK, CDR2 SYGVNS. The CDR3 has 12 amino acids. Trimming cost V 6 bases and J 2 bases, with 7 bases left between them. The DNA for the CDR3 is TGTGCCAGCAGCGCGGGAAACACTGAAGCTTTCTTT. This translates into CASSAGNTEAFF.

The count of this clonotype is one. The rearrangement uses TRBV10-3 and TRBJ1-5, with TRBD1 identical over 9 bases. This CDR3 has 18 residues. The trim removed 0 bases at V and 5 bases at J, leaving 11 bases unmatched. Germline CDR1 ENHRY, CDR2 SYGVKD. This CDR3 reads CAISESDKQGAPHQPQHF. The CDR3 nucleotides are TGTGCCATCAGTGAGTCGGACAAACAGGGGGCCCCTCATCAGCCCCAGCATTTT.

This chain uses TRBV12-3 or TRBV12-4 with TRBJ1-1, with D possibly TRBD1 on 5 matching bases. The CDR3 extends over 18 amino acids. The V end was cut by 5 bases, the J end by 0 bases, with 22 bases between. The CDR3: CASSLRPPGKGMNTEAFF. The CDR3 coding sequence is TGTGCCAGCAGTCTTCGACCTCCAGGGAAAGGGATGAACACTGAAGCTTTCTTT.

CDR3 residues: CAWSWGGADEQFF. In nucleotides, the CDR3 is TGTGCCTGGAGCTGGGGCGGCGCCGATGAGCAGTTCTTC. The J gene is TRBJ2-1, the V gene TRBV30, with D possibly being TRBD1 (5 bases). CDR3 length: 13 residues. The V gene's germline CDR1 is GTSNPN and CDR2 SVGIG (reference sequence). The V end was cut by 3 bases, the J end by 8 bases, with 14 bases between.

V gene TRBV7-9 combines with J gene TRBJ1-1, with a weak D call TRBD1 (5 bases). The CDR3 contains 12 residues. Trimming took 4 bases from V and 8 from J, leaving 11 bases between them. Germline V CDR1 and CDR2: SEHNR, FQNEAQ (reference sequence). The CDR3: CASSSETVEAFF. In DNA form, the CDR3 reads TGTGCCAGCAGCTCCGAGACAGTAGAAGCTTTCTTT.

This clonotype occurred a few times. CDR3 in amino acids: CASSLGQSPWEQYF. The CDR3 coding sequence is TGTGCCAGCAGCCTAGGACAGTCCCCCTGGGAGCAGTACTTC. This rearrangement joins TRBV5-6 to TRBJ2-7; D possibly corresponds to TRBD1 (6 bases). CDR1 SGHDT and CDR2 YYEEEE come from the germline V gene. CDR3 length: 14 residues. Trimming pared 4 bases from V and 7 bases from J, leaving 18 bases between.

The V and J genes are TRBV23-1 and TRBJ2-7; 7 nucleotides line up with TRBD1. TRBV23-1 qualifies as an ORF whose function is uncertain. The CDR3 sequence is 17 residues long. V dropped 4 bases and J dropped 3; count of bases not matched to a gene: 15. In nucleotides, the CDR3 is TGCGCCAGCAGTCGCCCAAGGTTTACGACAGGGCGCTACGAGCAGTACTTC. Protein sequence: CASSRPRFTTGRYEQYF.

This clonotype was seen once. The chain combines TRBV11-2 with TRBJ2-2, with 8 bases aligning to TRBD1. From germline, CDR1 is SGHAT and CDR2 FQNNGV. The CDR3 loop spans 16 amino acids. J was trimmed by 6 bases and V by 3 bases; bases with no gene match: 9. CDR3 bases: TGTGCCAGCAGCTTGGCCTTCGGACAGGGTCCCGGGGAGCTGTTTTTT. Encoded protein: CASSLAFGQGPGELFF.

This clonotype was observed a single time. The chain carries TRBV7-8 and TRBJ2-7; D unresolved. Germline values: CDR1 SGHVS, CDR2 FQNEAQ. CDR3 length: 13 residues. Deletions cut 2 bases from V and 2 bases from J, with 7 bases between. The CDR3 is CASSLMVTYEQYF. The CDR3 DNA follows: TGTGCCAGCAGCTTAATGGTCACCTACGAGCAGTACTTC.

This clonotype has just one count. The gene calls are TRBV4-3 and TRBJ2-1, with 8 bases fitting TRBD1. The CDR3 totals 17 residues. The trim removed 0 bases at V and 3 bases at J, leaving 7 bases unmatched. Germline-derived CDR1 and CDR2 are LGHNA and YSLEER. This chain's CDR3 is CASSQDSAGGFYNEQFF. The DNA of the CDR3 is TGCGCCAGCAGCCAAGACTCCGCAGGGGGCTTCTACAATGAGCAGTTCTTC.

The chain links TRBV5-4 to TRBJ2-1; D remains ambiguous. The CDR3 consists of 11 residues. Trimming shortened V by 5 bases and J by 6 bases, and 6 bases separated the two germline ends. CDR1 and CDR2 from the germline V gene are SGHNT and YYREEE (reference sequence). The DNA for the CDR3 is TGTGCCAGCAGGACCAGCAATGAGCAGTTCTTC. This sequence encodes CASRTSNEQFF.

This sequence joins TRBV29-1 and TRBJ1-2; a weak D match, TRBD1 (6 bases). CDR1 is SQVTM and CDR2 is ANQGSEA in the germline V gene. This CDR3 is 14 amino acids long. The V gene lost 3 bases and the J gene lost 4 bases, with 15 bases spanning the gap. The CDR3 loop reads CSVEGRGHIYGYTF. The CDR3 bases are TGCAGCGTTGAGGGTAGGGGACACATCTATGGCTACACCTTC.

This clonotype was seen once. V is TRBV4-3 and J is TRBJ1-1; no firm D call. Per the germline V gene, CDR1 is LGHNA and CDR2 is YSLEER. Trimming removed 0 bases at V and 0 bases at J, with 11 bases between. This CDR3 comprises 16 residues. The CDR3 region is CASSQDPEGLNTEAFF. The DNA of the CDR3 is TGCGCCAGCAGCCAAGATCCGGAGGGATTGAACACTGAAGCTTTCTTT.

In this sample, this clonotype turned up a few times. The rearrangement links TRBV9 to TRBJ2-3, with D perhaps matching TRBD1 (6 bases). CDR1 SGDLS and CDR2 YYNGEE come from the germline V gene. The CDR3 has 16 residues. V lost 0 bases and J lost 3, with 14 bases in between. CDR3 nucleotide sequence: TGTGCCAGCAGCGTAGCTCGGGGCAGGGGAACAGATACGCAGTATTTT. Translated: CASSVARGRGTDTQYF.